The 5 T cell receptor beta chains reported below all come from one sample, sequenced in a study of blood T cell repertoires in COVID-19. The protocol was immunoSEQ multiplex PCR, while the TCRdb copy is restricted to in-frame clones and leaves out a portion. Altogether around 36,000 clones are present, 82% being singletons, with the ten largest covering 40% to 50%. Sequencing used peripheral blood. Receptors were obtained from a man older than 75 with active or convalescent COVID-19.

CDR3 in amino acids: CATSRPGQGNTEAFF. As DNA, the CDR3 is TGTGCCACCAGCAGACCTGGACAGGGGAACACTGAAGCTTTCTTT. The chain is built from TRBV15 and TRBJ1-1; 8 positions agree with TRBD1. Germline assignment: CDR1 LNHNV and CDR2 YYDKDF (reference sequence). The length of the CDR3 is 15 residues. V was clipped by 2 bases and J by 1 base; unmatched bases: 3.

This clone was counted only a few times. The chain joins TRBV2 to TRBJ2-1; D possibly corresponds to TRBD2 (6 bases). V was trimmed by 10 bases and J by 10 bases, leaving 20 bases between them. CDR3 length equals 13 residues. Germline V gene data show CDR1 as SNHLY and CDR2 as FYNNEI. The chain's CDR3 is CATPGLPSREQFF. The CDR3, as DNA: TGTGCCACCCCGGGACTTCCCTCACGAGAGCAGTTCTTC.

The chain has TRBV27 and TRBJ2-3; D is ambiguous. CDR3 length equals 15 residues. CDR1 MNHEY and CDR2 SMNVEV come from the germline V gene (reference sequence). Trimming took off 8 bases at V and 0 bases at J, with 15 bases between the two ends. CDR3 bases: TGTGCCAGCCATTTTAGCCGGGTTAGCACAGATACGCAGTATTTT. Its translation is CASHFSRVSTDTQYF.

The chain combines TRBV28 with TRBJ1-2; D is perhaps TRBD1 (5 bases). Germline assignment: CDR1 MDHEN and CDR2 SYDVKM. This CDR3 region has 14 residues. The ends were cut back, 2 bases at V and 1 base at J, with 8 bases in the middle. This chain's CDR3 is CASSLTGINYGYTF. DNA of the CDR3: TGTGCCAGCAGTTTAACAGGAATTAACTATGGCTACACCTTC.

This rearrangement joins TRBV2 to TRBJ1-1; TRBD1 might be the D (6 bases). The CDR3 is 19 residues long. Germline V gene lookup returns CDR1 SNHLY and CDR2 FYNNEI. V lost 5 bases and J lost 3, with 28 bases in between. In DNA, the CDR3 is TGTGCCAGCAGTCTTGATCCAGGGGCTACTACGACAGCTGACACTGAAGCTTTCTTT. Protein: CASSLDPGATTTADTEAFF. Based on the CDR3 plus reference TRBV2 and TRBJ1-1, the full variable domain is EPEVTQTPSHQVTQMGQEVILRCVPISNHLYFYWYRQILGQKVEFLVSFYNNEISEKSEIFDDQFSVERPDGSNFTLKIRSTKLEDSAMYFCASSLDPGATTTADTEAFFGQGTRLTVV.